This T cell receptor (beta chain) was captured in a study of blood T cells in healthy people across ages. Overall study results and limits: Comparison with aged donors showed that long-lived donors had more naive CD4+ cells and higher diversity.

Points on this clonotype: Antigen specificity is unknown.

Through a sample-barcoded 5' primer and a J-beta primer mix, a second PCR was run for roughly 7 to 12 cycles. The authors tagged each cDNA molecule using a template-switch adaptor with 12 random nucleotides. Per-sample output comprised a minimum of 2.5 million paired-end reads containing CDR3. TCRdb re-derived calls from the 5' RACE reads in MiXCR, one entry per CDR3 protein. The table includes around 970,000 distinct CDR3 sequences, just over 50% detected once. With 6 bases clipped from V and 2 bases from J, the junction kept 8 bases outside the gene matches. The CDR3 is 16 amino acids. The V gene's germline CDR1 is MNHEY and CDR2 SMNVEV (reference sequence). Per sample, at least 6 micrograms of total RNA were extracted.

Material: blood. The chain carries TRBV27 and TRBJ2-1; 9 bases are a match to TRBD1. The clonotype comes from a woman aged 60-75 years in good health. CDR3 protein: CASSRKTGGPYNEQFF. CDR3 DNA: TGTGCCAGCAGCCGTAAAACAGGGGGCCCCTACAATGAGCAGTTCTTC.